This T cell receptor (beta chain) derives from a study of T cells in Graves' hyperthyroidism and ophthalmopathy. RNA transcripts yielded amplified TCR beta CDR3 regions. Primed by the HTBI set, a first-round RT-PCR was run on the TCR CDR3. One entry per CDR3 protein results from TCRdb running MiXCR on the multiplex PCR reads. The repertoire holds 300,000 to 350,000 distinct CDR3 sequences, 18% seen once, with approximately 49% in the top ten. This clonotype has at least ten counts. Graves' hyperthyroidism was deemed stable given no ophthalmopathy progression within 18 months. Germline-derived CDR1 and CDR2 are MNHNY and SVGAGI (reference sequence). CDR3 length: 14 residues. The V end was cut by 4 bases, the J end by 4 bases, with 11 bases between.

Sequencing input: blood. This chain links TRBV6-6 with TRBJ2-1; no reliable D call. This sequence was found in a woman between 50 and 59 years old with Graves' hyperthyroidism. CDR3: CASSSSDGYNEQFF. The CDR3 coding sequence is TGTGCCAGCAGTTCCTCGGACGGATACAATGAGCAGTTCTTC.